This TCR beta chain was sequenced during a study of blood T cell repertoires in COVID-19. V lost 4 bases and J 4 bases, leaving 17 bases between the germline ends. The germline V gene encodes CDR1 GTSNPN and CDR2 SVGIG (reference sequence). The CDR3 loop spans 15 amino acids. As processed by the authors: Reference gene primer amplification gave estimated nucleated cell counts. Assay: immunoSEQ multiplex PCR; the TCRdb copy retains only in-frame clones and omits some. The D gene and trimming were derived from the DNA, and the V and J assignments and clone size from that table. The profile shows about 84,000 clones, over 65% of them singletons.

What was sequenced was peripheral blood. This chain joins TRBV30 and TRBJ1-5; possible D gene TRBD1, 6 bases. This TCR derives from a man between 50 and 59 years old with active or convalescent COVID-19. CDR3 region: CAWNEGRGKNQPQHF. In DNA form, the CDR3 reads TGTGCCTGGAACGAGGGCAGGGGTAAGAATCAGCCCCAGCATTTT.